A single sample gave rise to the 27 T cell receptor beta chains below, sequenced in a study of identical twins. TCRdb itself ran the 5' RACE reads through MiXCR, one entry per CDR3 protein. The sample records approximately 620,000 distinct CDR3 sequences, around 8.6% being singletons. These data also formed part of another study, on yellow fever vaccine responses in identical twins.

Sequenced: PBMCs. Receptors originate from a woman under 30 in good health.

This clonotype was found a few times. V and J are TRBV5-1 and TRBJ2-4, with TRBD1 matching over 7 bases. CDR1 and CDR2 (germline): SGHRS, YFSETQ. CDR3 size: 15 residues. The V segment lost 0 bases and the J segment 3 bases; nucleotides outside the gene matches: 3. CDR3: CASSLEGADKNIQYF. The DNA for the CDR3 is TGCGCCAGCAGCTTGGAGGGGGCTGACAAAAACATTCAGTACTTC.

This clonotype was observed a few times. The rearrangement links TRBV20-1 to TRBJ2-5; tentative D call: TRBD2 (6 bases). V was trimmed by 1 base and J by 4 bases, leaving 10 bases between them. Germline lookup yields CDR1 DFQATT and CDR2 SNEGSKA (reference sequence). This CDR3 comprises 13 residues. CDR3 sequence (DNA): TGCAGTGCTAGAGGGGTTAGCGGAGAGACCCAGTACTTC. This encodes CSARGVSGETQYF.

This clonotype was recorded a few times. The chain combines TRBV7-2 with TRBJ2-2; D could derive from TRBD1 or TRBD2 (6 bases each). The CDR3 consists of 16 residues. Germline V gene data show CDR1 as SGHTA and CDR2 as FQGNSA. With 5 bases removed from V and 1 base from J, the gap between germline ends came to 14 bases. CDR3 residues: CASSQRRGQNTGELFF. The CDR3 bases are TGTGCCAGCAGCCAAAGGCGGGGACAGAACACCGGGGAGCTGTTTTTT.

V and J are TRBV12-3 or TRBV12-4 and TRBJ2-5; possibly TRBD2 for D (7 bases). The length of the CDR3 is 16 residues. Deletions cut 5 bases from V and 2 bases from J, with 18 bases between. The CDR3 nucleotides read TGTGCCAGCAGTGCCACAGGGAAGCGGGGACAAGAGACCCAGTACTTC. Its translation is CASSATGKRGQETQYF.

This chain links TRBV27 with TRBJ2-1; no clear D gene. V dropped 8 bases and J dropped 12 bases, with 14 bases sitting between them. Germline-derived CDR1 and CDR2 are MNHEY and SMNVEV (reference sequence). The CDR3 has 11 amino acids. The CDR3 spells CASGPDGGQFF. CDR3 nucleotide sequence: TGTGCCAGCGGGCCGGACGGTGGGCAGTTCTTC.

The CDR3 sequence: CASSLVYAYNEQFF. As DNA, the CDR3 is TGTGCCAGCAGCTTAGTCTACGCCTACAATGAGCAGTTCTTC. This chain joins TRBV11-2 and TRBJ2-1; D call uncertain. Germline loops: CDR1 SGHAT, CDR2 FQNNGV. The CDR3 is 14 residues long. V dropped 1 base and J dropped 2 bases, with 6 bases sitting between them. Together with reference TRBV11-2 and TRBJ2-1, the CDR3 gives the full variable domain: EAGVAQSPRYKIIEKRQSVAFWCNPISGHATLYWYQQILGQGPKLLIQFQNNGVVDDSQLPKDRFSAERLKGVDSTLKIQPAKLEDSAVYLCASSLVYAYNEQFFGPGTRLTVL.

The V call is TRBV18, the J call TRBJ2-7; 8 nucleotides line up with TRBD1. The CDR3 runs 18 residues. The trim removed 4 bases at V and 6 bases at J, leaving 20 bases unmatched. Germline CDR1 KGHSH, CDR2 LQKENI. This CDR3 reads CASSLIPGQGALLSEQYF. The CDR3 coding sequence is TGTGCCAGCTCACTCATCCCCGGCCAGGGGGCTCTCCTCTCCGAGCAGTACTTC.

This clonotype was recorded many times. This rearrangement joins TRBV10-3 to TRBJ2-3; D is perhaps TRBD2 (5 bases). The germline CDR1 and CDR2 sequences are ENHRY and SYGVKD. V was trimmed by 2 bases and J by 5 bases, leaving 11 bases between them. CDR3 length: 14 residues. The CDR3 region is CAISEKAVGDTQYF. CDR3 coding DNA: TGTGCCATCAGTGAGAAAGCGGTTGGAGATACGCAGTATTTT.

The sample holds a few counts of this clonotype. The rearrangement uses TRBV7-9 and TRBJ2-3; D possibly uses TRBD1 or TRBD2 (5 bases each). The V and J ends lost 5 bases and 11 bases respectively, with 17 bases between them. Germline CDR1 is SEHNR and CDR2 is FQNEAQ (reference sequence). The CDR3 covers 13 residues. The CDR3, as DNA: TGTGCCAGCAGCCTTGGGACGCCGAGGGGGCAGTATTTT. Translating it yields CASSLGTPRGQYF.

This clonotype was found many times. The rearrangement uses TRBV5-1 and TRBJ2-1; possible D gene TRBD2, 6 bases. The CDR3 runs to 17 residues. The V end lost 4 bases, the J end lost 0 bases, and 17 bases lay between the germline ends. Germline V gene lookup returns CDR1 SGHRS and CDR2 YFSETQ. The CDR3 sequence: CASSLTRAGTSYNEQFF. The CDR3 DNA sequence: TGCGCCAGCAGCCTAACACGGGCGGGAACCTCCTACAATGAGCAGTTCTTC.

In its sample, this clonotype was seen many times. The genes are TRBV12-3 or TRBV12-4 and TRBJ2-1; 15 nucleotides align to TRBD2. Losses at the gene ends were 5 bases for V and 6 bases for J; bases not matched to a gene: 8. The CDR3 totals 17 residues. The DNA of the CDR3 is TGTGCCAGCAGTGGACTAGCGGGGGGGTATCTAAGCAATGAGCAGTTCTTC. Protein product: CASSGLAGGYLSNEQFF.

The rearrangement joins TRBV24-1 to TRBJ1-5; a weak D match, TRBD1 (5 bases). There are 14 residues in the CDR3. The germline gives CDR1 KGHDR, CDR2 SFDVKD. V shed 6 bases and J shed 1 base, with 9 bases lying between them. CDR3 nucleotides: TGTGCCACCAGTCACCGGGACAGCAATCAGCCCCAGCATTTT. This encodes CATSHRDSNQPQHF.

This clonotype was picked up a small number of times. The chain couples TRBV4-3 to TRBJ1-1; D unresolved. Germline values: CDR1 LGHNA, CDR2 YSLEER. The length of the CDR3 is 15 residues. V gave up 0 bases and J gave up 7 bases, with 15 bases separating them. The CDR3, as DNA: TGCGCCAGCAGCCAAGAAAGGGAGGCCCGAGATGAAGCTTTCTTT. Translated, it gives CASSQEREARDEAFF.

This clonotype was found many times. The rearrangement links TRBV4-2 to TRBJ2-7; 8 bases align to TRBD2. The junction had 10 bases not matched to a gene; V was cut back by 0 bases and J by 6 bases. The CDR3 has 16 residues. Germline V CDR1 and CDR2: LGHNA, YNFKEQ. The DNA of the CDR3 is TGTGCCAGCAGCCAAGACCAGACGGGGGGGCGCGTCGAGCAGTACTTC. Translating gives CASSQDQTGGRVEQYF.

The chain employs TRBV3-1 and TRBJ2-7; no clear D. The CDR3 is 15 residues long. The germline V and J ends were trimmed by 4 bases and 0 bases, with 13 bases remaining between them. CDR1 LGHDT and CDR2 YNNKEL come from the germline V gene (reference sequence). The CDR3 here is CASSLLGSSSYEQYF. DNA for the CDR3: TGTGCCAGCAGCCTCCTGGGTAGCAGCTCCTACGAGCAGTACTTC.

J is TRBJ1-2 and V is TRBV28; D gene ambiguous. Trimming took off 5 bases at V and 8 bases at J, with 9 bases between the two ends. The CDR3 length is 11 residues. From germline, CDR1 is MDHEN and CDR2 SYDVKM. The CDR3 DNA follows: TGTGCCAGCAGTCCCGGGTTAGGCTACACCTTC. It is translated as CASSPGLGYTF.

This clonotype was detected many times. The CDR3 is CAISEALGQPQHF. The DNA for the CDR3 is TGTGCCATCAGTGAGGCCTTAGGTCAGCCCCAGCATTTT. V and J are TRBV10-3 and TRBJ1-5; D remains unclear. The germline gives CDR1 ENHRY, CDR2 SYGVKD. With 2 bases removed from V and 6 bases from J, the gap between germline ends came to 8 bases. The CDR3 covers 13 residues.

The chain is built from TRBV18 and TRBJ2-7; the match to TRBD1 covers 7 bases. From germline, CDR1 is KGHSH and CDR2 LQKENI. J gave up 2 bases and V 0 bases, and 10 bases lay outside the gene matches. The CDR3 length is 17 residues. The CDR3 loop reads CASSPPGRGILAYEQYF. The DNA for the CDR3 is TGTGCCAGCTCACCACCGGGCAGGGGGATATTAGCCTACGAGCAGTACTTC.

This clonotype was recorded a few times. The chain links TRBV20-1 to TRBJ2-7; D unclear. Deletions cut 2 bases from V and 2 bases from J, with 4 bases between. Per germline, CDR1 DFQATT and CDR2 SNEGSKA (reference sequence). This CDR3 has 11 amino acids. The CDR3 here is CSARLAYEQYF. As DNA, the CDR3 is TGCAGTGCTAGATTGGCCTACGAGCAGTACTTC.

This clonotype has just a few counts. This chain connects TRBV5-1 to TRBJ2-4, with D possibly being TRBD2 (6 bases). Germline CDR1 is SGHRS and CDR2 is YFSETQ. V dropped 4 bases and J dropped 3 bases, with 11 bases sitting between them. The CDR3 sequence is 14 residues long. The CDR3 spells CASSGAGGKNIQYF. The CDR3 DNA reads as TGCGCCAGCAGCGGGGCCGGGGGCAAAAACATTCAGTACTTC.

This clonotype was seen at least ten times. This rearrangement joins TRBV12-3 or TRBV12-4 to TRBJ1-2; TRBD1 might be the D (5 bases). V was cut by 2 bases and J by 0 bases, with 10 bases left in between. CDR3 length: 15 residues. The DNA of the CDR3 is TGTGCCAGCAGTTTACTTGACAGACCTAACTATGGCTACACCTTC. It yields the protein CASSLLDRPNYGYTF.

There are many counts of this clonotype. V gene TRBV5-1 combines with J gene TRBJ2-5; 11 bases agree with TRBD2. The germline V gene has CDR1 SGHRS and CDR2 YFSETQ. The CDR3 contains 19 residues. With V trimmed by 4 bases and J by 2 bases, 16 bases remained unmatched. CDR3: CASSLDPSGRPNSQETQYF. The CDR3 nucleotides read TGCGCCAGCAGCCTAGACCCTAGCGGGAGGCCCAATTCACAAGAGACCCAGTACTTC.

The chain uses TRBV20-1 and TRBJ2-7; 7 bases fit TRBD2. CDR1 is DFQATT, CDR2 SNEGSKA, per germline (reference sequence). The length of the CDR3 is 15 residues. With 5 bases clipped from V and 6 bases from J, the junction kept 16 bases outside the gene matches. The CDR3 DNA reads as TGCAGTGCTCTTCCGGGGGAGGGATCCAGTCGCGAGCAGTACTTC. Translating it yields CSALPGEGSSREQYF.

This clonotype was seen a handful of times. CDR3: CASSTPKTRGVSYNEQFF. The CDR3 DNA is TGTGCCAGCAGCACCCCCAAGACCCGAGGGGTGAGTTACAATGAGCAGTTCTTC. This chain connects TRBV11-1 to TRBJ2-1; possibly TRBD1 or TRBD2 for D (5 bases each). The CDR3 contains 18 residues. The germline V gene has CDR1 SGHAT and CDR2 FQDESV (reference sequence). V gave up 5 bases and J gave up 4 bases, with 24 bases separating them.

This clonotype was detected many times. The J gene is TRBJ2-5, the V gene TRBV20-1, with D possibly matching TRBD1 (6 bases). The CDR3 extends over 13 amino acids. Germline V gives CDR1 DFQATT, CDR2 SNEGSKA (reference sequence). The V end was cut by 4 bases, the J end by 2 bases, with 11 bases between. DNA for the CDR3: TGCAGTGCTACCCCCGACAGGCAAGAGACCCAGTACTTC. Its translation: CSATPDRQETQYF.

There are many counts of this clonotype. The V call is TRBV12-3 or TRBV12-4, the J call TRBJ2-1; 7 bases match TRBD2. Losses at the gene ends were 2 bases for V and 8 bases for J; bases not matched to a gene: 6. The CDR3 is 14 amino acids. CDR3 DNA sequence: TGTGCCAGCAGTTTAACTATCGGGAGGTATGAGCAGTTCTTC. This sequence encodes CASSLTIGRYEQFF.

The V call is TRBV2, the J call TRBJ2-7; D may match TRBD1 or TRBD2 (5 bases each). Trimming took 11 bases from V and 2 from J, leaving 13 bases between them. The CDR3 runs 12 residues. Germline V gene data show CDR1 as SNHLY and CDR2 as FYNNEI. The CDR3 DNA follows: TGTGCCGGGAGAACAGGAACCTACGAGCAGTACTTC. The encoded protein is CAGRTGTYEQYF.